This T cell receptor (beta chain) was sequenced during a study of radiation and T cells in renal cell carcinoma. Findings and limits, study-wide: Pretreatment tumor biopsies were lacking, so baseline clonotypes are unknown.

Germline CDR1 is GTSNPN and CDR2 is SVGIG (reference sequence). With 6 bases clipped from V and 5 bases from J, the junction kept 9 bases outside the gene matches. The CDR3 consists of 14 residues. Sample time point: blood 4 weeks post-SBRT, at nephrectomy. Treatment defined: 15 Gy SBRT to primary tumor, nephrectomy 4 weeks later. Nephrectomy followed 15 Gy stereotactic body radiation by 4 weeks. Serial blood draws occurred at baseline and 2 and 4 weeks post-SBRT. This renal cell carcinoma was of the clear cell type. A note on this clone: Antigen specificity is unknown.

Only in-frame clones appear in the TCRdb table, and some are missing; sequencing was by immunoSEQ multiplex PCR. The data hold roughly 90,000 clones, with around four fifths observed a single time. The specimen was blood, collected from a patient whose treatment included radiotherapy and nephrectomy. V usage is TRBV30 and J usage is TRBJ2-3; 9 bases line up with TRBD2. The TCR originated in a man aged 50 to 59 with renal cell carcinoma. In nucleotides, the CDR3 is TGTGCCTGTAGACTAGCGGATAGAGGAGATACGCAGTATTTT. As protein: CACRLADRGDTQYF.